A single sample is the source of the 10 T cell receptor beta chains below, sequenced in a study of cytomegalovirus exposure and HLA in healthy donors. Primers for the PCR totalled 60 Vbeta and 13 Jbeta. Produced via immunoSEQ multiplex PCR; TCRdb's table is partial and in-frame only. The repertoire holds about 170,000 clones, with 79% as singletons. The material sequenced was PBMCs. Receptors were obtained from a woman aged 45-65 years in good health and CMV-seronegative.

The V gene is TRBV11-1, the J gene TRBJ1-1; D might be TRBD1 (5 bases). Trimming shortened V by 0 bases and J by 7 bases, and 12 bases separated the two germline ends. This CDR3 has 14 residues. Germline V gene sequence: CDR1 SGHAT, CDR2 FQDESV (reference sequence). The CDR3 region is CASSLAYKTDEAFF. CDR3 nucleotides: TGTGCCAGCAGCTTAGCATACAAGACAGATGAAGCTTTCTTT.

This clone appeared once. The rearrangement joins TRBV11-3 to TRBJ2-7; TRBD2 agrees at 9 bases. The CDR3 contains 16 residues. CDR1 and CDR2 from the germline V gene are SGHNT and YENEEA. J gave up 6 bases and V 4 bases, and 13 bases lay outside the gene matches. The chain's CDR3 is CASSSSLAGPPSEQYF. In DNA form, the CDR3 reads TGTGCCAGCAGCTCCAGCCTAGCGGGGCCCCCGAGCGAGCAGTACTTC.

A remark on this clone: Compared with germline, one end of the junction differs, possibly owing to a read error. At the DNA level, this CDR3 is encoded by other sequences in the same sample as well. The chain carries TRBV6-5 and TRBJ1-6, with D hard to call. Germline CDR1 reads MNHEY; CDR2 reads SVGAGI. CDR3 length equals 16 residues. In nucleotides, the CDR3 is TGTGCCAGCAGTTACTCTGCTAGCTCCTATAATTCCCCCCTCCACTTT. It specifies CASSYSASSYNSPLHF.

CDR3 amino acids: CASSQRQGPAFEAFF. The DNA for the CDR3 is TGCGCCAGCAGCCAACGACAGGGCCCGGCGTTTGAAGCTTTCTTT. V usage is TRBV4-3 and J usage is TRBJ1-1; 7 nucleotides match TRBD1. V lost 2 bases, J lost 7 bases, and 10 bases stayed unmatched. This CDR3 has 15 amino acids. Germline CDR1 and CDR2: LGHNA and YSLEER.

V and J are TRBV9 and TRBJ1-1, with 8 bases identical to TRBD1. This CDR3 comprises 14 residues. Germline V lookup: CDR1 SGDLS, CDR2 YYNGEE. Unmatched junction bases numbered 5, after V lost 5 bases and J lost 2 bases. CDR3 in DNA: TGTGCCAGCAGTGCTACAGGGGGAAACACTGAAGCTTTCTTT. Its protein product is CASSATGGNTEAFF. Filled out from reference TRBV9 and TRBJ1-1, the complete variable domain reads DSGVTQTPKHLITATGQRVTLRCSPRSGDLSVYWYQQSLDQGLQFLIQYYNGEERAKGNILERFSAQQFPDLHSELNLSSLELGDSALYFCASSATGGNTEAFFGQGTRLTVV.

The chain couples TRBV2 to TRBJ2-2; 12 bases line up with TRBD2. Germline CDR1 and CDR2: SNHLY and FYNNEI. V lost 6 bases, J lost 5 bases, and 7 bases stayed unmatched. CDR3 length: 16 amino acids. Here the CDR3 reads CASSELAGGGTGELFF. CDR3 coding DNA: TGTGCCAGCAGCGAACTAGCGGGAGGAGGGACCGGGGAGCTGTTTTTT.

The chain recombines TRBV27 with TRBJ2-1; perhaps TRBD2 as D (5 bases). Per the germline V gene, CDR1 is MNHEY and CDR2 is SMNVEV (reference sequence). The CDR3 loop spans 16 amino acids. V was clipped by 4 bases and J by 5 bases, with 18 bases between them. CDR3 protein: CASSSPGSVENNEQFF. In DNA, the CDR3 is TGTGCCAGCAGTTCTCCGGGTAGCGTTGAAAACAATGAGCAGTTCTTC.

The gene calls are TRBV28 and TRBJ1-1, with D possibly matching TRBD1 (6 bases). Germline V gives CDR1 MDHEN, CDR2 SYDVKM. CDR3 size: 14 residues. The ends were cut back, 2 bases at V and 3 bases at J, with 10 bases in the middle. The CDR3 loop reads CASSLIGGYTEAFF. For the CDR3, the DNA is TGTGCCAGCAGTTTAATTGGGGGCTACACTGAAGCTTTCTTT. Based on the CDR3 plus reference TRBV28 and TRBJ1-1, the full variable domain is DVKVTQSSRYLVKRTGEKVFLECVQDMDHENMFWYRQDPGLGLRLIYFSYDVKMKEKGDIPEGYSVSREKKERFSLILESASTNQTSMYLCASSLIGGYTEAFFGQGTRLTVV.

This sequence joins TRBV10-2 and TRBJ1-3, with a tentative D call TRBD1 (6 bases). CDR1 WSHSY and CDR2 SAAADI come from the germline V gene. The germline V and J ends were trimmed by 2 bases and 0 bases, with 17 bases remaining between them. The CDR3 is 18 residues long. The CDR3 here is CASSEGGSSSRSGNTIYF. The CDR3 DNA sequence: TGCGCCAGCAGTGAGGGGGGCAGCTCTTCCCGCTCTGGAAACACCATATATTTT.

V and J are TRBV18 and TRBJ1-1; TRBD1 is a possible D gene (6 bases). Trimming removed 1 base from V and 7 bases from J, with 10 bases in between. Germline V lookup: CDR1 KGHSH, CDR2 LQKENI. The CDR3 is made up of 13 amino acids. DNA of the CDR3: TGTGCCAGCTCACCACTGACAGGAGGTGAAGCTTTCTTT. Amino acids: CASSPLTGGEAFF.